The 10 T cell receptor beta chains given below trace back to one sample, sequenced in a study of cytomegalovirus exposure and HLA in healthy donors. PCR amplification relied on 60 Vbeta primers (plus 13 Jbeta primers). Some clones are missing from TCRdb's copy, which holds only in-frame ones; the method was immunoSEQ multiplex PCR. This sample carries about 160,000 clones, about 83% of them seen once, and the ten largest clones take around 0.85%. Sequenced input: PBMCs. The source is a woman in her thirties in good health and CMV-seronegative.

The chain couples TRBV9 to TRBJ2-7; tentative D call: TRBD2 (5 bases). The V gene lost 3 bases and the J gene lost 0 bases, with 10 bases spanning the gap. Germline loops: CDR1 SGDLS, CDR2 YYNGEE. The CDR3 runs 14 residues. The CDR3, as DNA: TGTGCCAGCAGCGCCACAGCGGACTCCTACGAGCAGTACTTC. Protein product: CASSATADSYEQYF.

V and J are TRBV28 and TRBJ2-7, with D uncertain. Per germline, CDR1 MDHEN and CDR2 SYDVKM. V lost 5 bases and J 7 bases, leaving 9 bases between the germline ends. CDR3 length: 11 amino acids. DNA of the CDR3: TGTGCCAGCAGTAACTATACTGAGCAGTACTTC. It specifies CASSNYTEQYF. The variable domain in full, completed from reference TRBV28 and TRBJ2-7, reads DVKVTQSSRYLVKRTGEKVFLECVQDMDHENMFWYRQDPGLGLRLIYFSYDVKMKEKGDIPEGYSVSREKKERFSLILESASTNQTSMYLCASSNYTEQYFGPGTRLTVT.

The CDR3 reads CASSKGQGNNQPQHF. DNA for the CDR3: TGTGCCAGTAGTAAAGGACAGGGCAACAATCAGCCCCAGCATTTT. The V gene is TRBV19, the J gene TRBJ1-5, with TRBD1 matching over 8 bases. CDR3 length: 15 residues. Per germline, CDR1 LNHDA and CDR2 SQIVND (reference sequence). V was pared by 4 bases and J by 3 bases, with 5 bases of the junction left unmatched.

This clone was counted once. The chain combines TRBV30 with TRBJ2-7; D is perhaps TRBD1 (6 bases). Germline V gives CDR1 GTSNPN, CDR2 SVGIG (reference sequence). The CDR3 runs 12 residues. V was pared by 3 bases and J by 2 bases, with 8 bases between. The CDR3 region is CAWRGAPYEQYF. The CDR3, as DNA: TGTGCCTGGAGGGGGGCGCCCTACGAGCAGTACTTC.

The chain couples TRBV6-6 to TRBJ2-3, with D perhaps matching TRBD2 (6 bases). The CDR3 consists of 13 residues. Trimming removed 7 bases at V and 5 bases at J, with 13 bases between. Germline values: CDR1 MNHNY, CDR2 SVGAGI (reference sequence). CDR3 coding DNA: TGTGCCAGCACTGGCAACGGGGGAGATACGCAGTATTTT. This sequence encodes CASTGNGGDTQYF.

The CDR3 DNA sequence: TGTGCCAGCAGCCAATGGGGAGGACCCCCGGTCGCCCTCCACTTT. Translating it yields CASSQWGGPPVALHF. V gene TRBV6-5 combines with J gene TRBJ1-6; D call uncertain. Germline V gives CDR1 MNHEY, CDR2 SVGAGI. The CDR3 is 15 amino acids. The V and J ends lost 6 bases and 14 bases respectively, with 23 bases between them.

In nucleotides, the CDR3 is TGCAGTGCGCAGACTGGAAACACCATATATTTT. It translates to CSAQTGNTIYF. The chain recombines TRBV20-1 with TRBJ1-3; D unclear. CDR3 length: 11 residues. Germline V CDR1 and CDR2: DFQATT, SNEGSKA (reference sequence). The ends were cut back, 6 bases at V and 2 bases at J, with 5 bases in the middle.

The chain carries TRBV19 and TRBJ2-7; 7 bases fit TRBD1. Trimming took 0 bases from V and 3 from J; bases not matched to a gene: 2. Germline lookup yields CDR1 LNHDA and CDR2 SQIVND (reference sequence). The CDR3 runs 14 residues. The CDR3 DNA follows: TGTGCCAGTAGTATAGAAGCAGGGGGCTACGAGCAGTACTTC. This sequence encodes CASSIEAGGYEQYF.

The chain has TRBV6-5 and TRBJ2-2, with 8 bases matching TRBD1. The V gene end was trimmed by 5 bases and the J gene end by 1 base; junction bases not matched to a gene: 3. Germline V gives CDR1 MNHEY, CDR2 SVGAGI. The CDR3 loop spans 15 amino acids. CDR3 sequence reads: CASSPDRGNTGELFF. CDR3 bases: TGTGCCAGCAGTCCCGACAGGGGGAACACCGGGGAGCTGTTTTTT.

The chain uses TRBV9 and TRBJ1-6, with D maybe TRBD1 (5 bases). The germline V and J ends were trimmed by 4 bases and 4 bases, with 15 bases remaining between them. The CDR3 is 16 amino acids. Germline values: CDR1 SGDLS, CDR2 YYNGEE. The CDR3, as DNA: TGTGCCAGCAGCCCGGGGGGGGAGGCGTATAATTCACCCCTCCACTTT. The encoded protein is CASSPGGEAYNSPLHF.